The 7 T cell receptor beta chains listed next were all sequenced from one sample in a study of technical replicates of blood from a handful of donors. Repertoires were generated with immunoSEQ multiplex PCR, while TCRdb's copy carries only in-frame clones and drops some. The table includes about 81,000 clones, 81% detected once. Sample: PBMCs. Receptors originate from a human donor in good health. Some clones in this sample may be carry-over from other donors' samples.

J is TRBJ2-1 and V is TRBV7-7, with D tentatively TRBD2 (5 bases). This CDR3 is 14 amino acids long. V was trimmed by 1 base and J by 8 bases, leaving 12 bases between them. Germline CDR1 SSHAT, CDR2 FNYEAQ (reference sequence). The CDR3 bases are TGTGCCAGCAGCTTAGGAGTAGAGGGCGATGAGCAGTTCTTC. It codes for CASSLGVEGDEQFF.

The rearrangement links TRBV7-2 to TRBJ2-1; TRBD2 aligns across 7 bases. The CDR3 is 15 amino acids. V lost 3 bases and J lost 7; bases outside the gene matches: 9. Germline V gene lookup returns CDR1 SGHTA and CDR2 FQGNSA. The CDR3 bases are TGTGCCAGCAGCTTTGCAATCGGGACTATGAATGAGCAGTTCTTC. It encodes CASSFAIGTMNEQFF.

This clone was detected a few times. The rearrangement joins TRBV10-3 to TRBJ2-1, with 9 positions matching TRBD1. V was pared by 3 bases and J by 7 bases, with 4 bases of the junction left unmatched. The V gene's germline CDR1 is ENHRY and CDR2 SYGVKD. The CDR3 contains 14 residues. The CDR3 bases are TGTGCCATCAGTGATCGGGACAGGGTTAATGAGCAGTTCTTC. The encoded protein is CAISDRDRVNEQFF.

The CDR3 here is CASSAVRAGGRPDTQYF. The CDR3 coding sequence is TGCGCCAGCAGTGCCGTGAGGGCGGGGGGGAGGCCAGATACGCAGTATTTT. This sequence joins TRBV10-2 and TRBJ2-3, with 9 nucleotides matching TRBD2. V gave up 4 bases and J gave up 4 bases; unmatched junction bases: 12. CDR1 and CDR2 (germline): WSHSY, SAAADI. This CDR3 region has 17 residues.

This sequence joins TRBV30 and TRBJ2-1; 9 bases line up with TRBD2. This CDR3 is built from 15 residues. The germline CDR1 and CDR2 sequences are GTSNPN and SVGIG (reference sequence). V gave up 5 bases and J gave up 5 bases; unmatched junction bases: 10. CDR3 coding DNA: TGTGCCTGGCGCACGACCAGCGGGGGGCACAATGAGCAGTTCTTC. This codes for CAWRTTSGGHNEQFF.

The V call is TRBV25-1, the J call TRBJ2-2; 7 bases are a match to TRBD2. CDR3 length: 14 amino acids. V was clipped by 1 base and J by 7 bases; unmatched bases: 3. The germline V gene encodes CDR1 MGHDK and CDR2 SYGVNS. The CDR3 DNA follows: TGTGCCAGCAGTGAATTCGGGGGGAGCGGGGAGCTGTTTTTT. This translates into CASSEFGGSGELFF.

The rearrangement uses TRBV4-2 and TRBJ2-1, with 9 nucleotides matching TRBD1. Germline V gene data show CDR1 as LGHNA and CDR2 as YNFKEQ. This CDR3 has 19 residues. V lost 4 bases, J lost 3 bases, and 16 bases stayed unmatched. The CDR3 loop is CASSPGSTLGQGSYNEQFF. Written as DNA, the CDR3 is TGTGCCAGCAGCCCCGGATCTACCCTTGGACAGGGGAGCTACAATGAGCAGTTCTTC.